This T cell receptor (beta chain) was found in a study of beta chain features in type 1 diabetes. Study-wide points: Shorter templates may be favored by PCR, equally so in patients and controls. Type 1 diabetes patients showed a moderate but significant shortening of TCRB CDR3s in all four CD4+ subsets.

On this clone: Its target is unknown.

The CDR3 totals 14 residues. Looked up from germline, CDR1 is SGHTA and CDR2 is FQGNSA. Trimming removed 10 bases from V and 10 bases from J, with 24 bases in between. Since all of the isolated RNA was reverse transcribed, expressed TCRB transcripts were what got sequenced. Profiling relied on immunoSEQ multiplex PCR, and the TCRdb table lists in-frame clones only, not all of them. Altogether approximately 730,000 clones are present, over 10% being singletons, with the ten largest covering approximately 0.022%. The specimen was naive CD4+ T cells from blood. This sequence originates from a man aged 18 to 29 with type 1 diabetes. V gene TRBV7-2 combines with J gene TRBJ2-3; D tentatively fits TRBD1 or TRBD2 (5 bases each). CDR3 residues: CATGPREEAAPQYF. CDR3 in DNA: TGTGCCACAGGGCCCCGAGAGGAGGCGGCGCCGCAGTATTTT.